What follows are 18 T cell receptor beta chains derived from one specimen sequenced in a study of blood T cell repertoires in COVID-19. TCRdb's table, derived via immunoSEQ multiplex PCR, lists solely in-frame clones and lacks some. The data show roughly 230,000 clones, with 70% to 90% seen just once and about 7% held by the top ten. Sequences were obtained from PBMCs or T cells enriched from blood (not recorded which). The source of these receptors is a woman aged 45-65 years who had been exposed to COVID-19.

This clone was seen a handful of times. The chain employs TRBV6-2 or TRBV6-3 and TRBJ1-2, with a weak D call TRBD1 (6 bases). This CDR3 is 15 amino acids long. Germline CDR1 and CDR2: MNHEY and SVGEGT. V was trimmed by 5 bases and J by 6 bases, leaving 19 bases between them. CDR3 loop: CASSAPGVPTDGYTF. Written as DNA, the CDR3 is TGTGCCAGCAGTGCCCCAGGGGTCCCTACGGATGGCTACACCTTC.

The V call is TRBV7-2, the J call TRBJ1-1; a possible D gene is TRBD1 (6 bases). The germline V gene encodes CDR1 SGHTA and CDR2 FQGNSA. Trimming stripped 6 bases from V and 0 bases from J, with 11 bases between. This CDR3 spans 14 amino acids. CDR3 residues: CASRTQGMNTEAFF. As DNA, the CDR3 is TGTGCCAGCAGAACCCAGGGGATGAACACTGAAGCTTTCTTT.

The chain links TRBV10-2 to TRBJ1-2, with 9 bases identical to TRBD1. Germline CDR1 WSHSY, CDR2 SAAADI. The CDR3 covers 15 residues. V shed 4 bases and J 4 bases; nucleotides not matched to a gene: 7. DNA of the CDR3: TGCGCCAGCAGTGGGGCTGGACAGGGGAGCTATGGCTACACCTTC. This sequence encodes CASSGAGQGSYGYTF.

The rearrangement links TRBV13 to TRBJ2-1; TRBD2 matches 8 bases. Losses at the gene ends were 5 bases for V and 7 bases for J; bases not matched to a gene: 10. Germline V CDR1 and CDR2: PRHDT, FYEKMQ (reference sequence). The CDR3 contains 15 residues. The CDR3, as DNA: TGTGCCAGCAGCCAACGGGGGGGCGTTAGGAATGAGCAGTTCTTC. This gives the protein CASSQRGGVRNEQFF.

The CDR3 nucleotides read TGTGCCAGCACCAAAGGGGGGACAGGGTTCCCACGCCGCTACAATGAGCAGTTCTTC. Its protein is CASTKGGTGFPRRYNEQFF. The chain recombines TRBV2 with TRBJ2-1, with 9 bases fitting TRBD1. V lost 7 bases to trimming and J lost 3 bases; unmatched junction nucleotides: 19. The CDR3 spans 19 residues. CDR1 SNHLY and CDR2 FYNNEI come from the germline V gene. Complete variable domain (other parts from reference TRBV2 and TRBJ2-1): EPEVTQTPSHQVTQMGQEVILRCVPISNHLYFYWYRQILGQKVEFLVSFYNNEISEKSEIFDDQFSVERPDGSNFTLKIRSTKLEDSAMYFCASTKGGTGFPRRYNEQFFGPGTRLTVL.

This sequence joins TRBV9 and TRBJ2-3, with 13 nucleotides matching TRBD2. Per the germline V gene, CDR1 is SGDLS and CDR2 is YYNGEE. CDR3 size: 21 residues. V shed 1 base, J shed 1 base, and the junction held 15 bases outside the gene matches. The CDR3 loop reads CASSVTDGRTSGGRGTDTQYF. Here the CDR3 DNA reads TGTGCCAGCAGCGTAACGGATGGAAGGACTAGCGGGGGTCGGGGCACAGATACGCAGTATTTT.

Of note for this clone: A much larger clone sits a single nucleotide away, making a read error possible. Other nucleotide sequences from this sample produce the same CDR3. The chain has TRBV12-3 or TRBV12-4 and TRBJ2-5, with D perhaps TRBD1 (6 bases). This CDR3 region has 12 residues. V gave up 2 bases and J gave up 5 bases, with 6 bases separating them. CDR3 sequence: CASSLRGETQYF. The CDR3 DNA follows: TGTGCCAGCAGTTTAAGGGGGGAGACCCAGTACTTC.

This clone occurred once. This chain joins TRBV5-4 and TRBJ1-5; 8 bases are shared with TRBD1. Trimming removed 4 bases from V and 2 bases from J; junction bases left unmatched: 8. Per the germline V gene, CDR1 is SGHNT and CDR2 is YYREEE (reference sequence). The CDR3 is made up of 16 amino acids. In nucleotides, the CDR3 is TGTGCCAGCAGCAAAGACCCGGGACAGGGCAATCAGCCCCAGCATTTT. Its protein is CASSKDPGQGNQPQHF.

The chain couples TRBV7-9 to TRBJ2-7; perhaps TRBD1 as D (5 bases). This CDR3 contains 15 residues. Germline-derived CDR1 and CDR2 are SEHNR and FQNEAQ (reference sequence). The V end lost 1 base, the J end lost 0 bases, and 10 bases lay between the germline ends. This CDR3 is CASSLEGALSYEQYF. The CDR3 DNA follows: TGTGCCAGCAGCTTAGAAGGGGCTCTCTCCTACGAGCAGTACTTC.

This chain links TRBV28 with TRBJ2-2; 10 nucleotides line up with TRBD1. Trimming at V came to 3 bases and at J to 7 bases, leaving 8 bases not matched to a gene. CDR1 MDHEN and CDR2 SYDVKM come from the germline V gene. This CDR3 has 16 residues. The CDR3 bases are TGTGCCAGCAGTTTTCCGGGACAGGGGCTCGGCGGGGAGCTGTTTTTT. Protein: CASSFPGQGLGGELFF.

The chain links TRBV18 to TRBJ1-6; possibly TRBD1 for D (6 bases). Germline CDR1 reads KGHSH; CDR2 reads LQKENI. The CDR3 is made up of 16 amino acids. Deletions cut 4 bases from V and 6 bases from J, with 16 bases between. DNA for the CDR3: TGTGCCAGCTCACGTACAGGGATAACCCTTAATTCACCCCTCCACTTT. Encoded protein: CASSRTGITLNSPLHF.

The V call is TRBV9, the J call TRBJ2-1, with 7 positions matching TRBD2. The CDR3 is 15 amino acids. V gave up 2 bases and J gave up 6 bases; unmatched junction bases: 8. CDR1 is SGDLS and CDR2 is YYNGEE in the germline V gene. The CDR3 DNA follows: TGTGCCAGCAGCGTTAGCGGGCCTGAGGGCAATGAGCAGTTCTTC. Translating it yields CASSVSGPEGNEQFF.

The chain links TRBV5-1 to TRBJ1-2, with D possibly being TRBD1 (6 bases). Trimming cost V 0 bases and J 4 bases, with 13 bases left between them. Germline values: CDR1 SGHRS, CDR2 YFSETQ. This CDR3 region has 15 residues. The CDR3 is CASSLGQVESYGYTF. The CDR3 DNA reads as TGCGCCAGCAGCTTGGGACAGGTAGAAAGCTATGGCTACACCTTC.

The rearrangement links TRBV10-1 to TRBJ1-1, with 7 nucleotides matching TRBD1. CDR1 and CDR2 from the germline V gene are WNHNN and SYGVQD (reference sequence). V gave up 8 bases and J gave up 2 bases; unmatched junction bases: 5. The CDR3 sequence is 13 residues long. For the CDR3, the DNA is TGCGCCAGCCGAGGGGACAGAAACACTGAAGCTTTCTTT. It yields the protein CASRGDRNTEAFF.

The chain recombines TRBV5-1 with TRBJ2-7, with D perhaps matching TRBD1 (7 bases). The CDR3 contains 14 residues. Germline CDR1 and CDR2: SGHRS and YFSETQ. Trimming shortened V by 1 base and J by 5 bases, and 13 bases separated the two germline ends. This CDR3 reads CASSLSGGSDEQYF. The CDR3 nucleotides read TGCGCCAGCAGCTTGTCAGGGGGGTCGGACGAGCAGTACTTC.

This clone has a single count. The V gene is TRBV5-1, the J gene TRBJ2-5; a weak D match, TRBD1 (7 bases). The CDR3 has 16 amino acids. Per the germline V gene, CDR1 is SGHRS and CDR2 is YFSETQ. V gave up 7 bases and J gave up 2 bases, with 21 bases separating them. The CDR3 DNA is TGCGCCAGCCGGAGGGGATCTGGGACAGTACAAGAGACCCAGTACTTC. Translated: CASRRGSGTVQETQYF.

V is TRBV10-3 and J is TRBJ1-2; the match to TRBD1 covers 8 bases. CDR3 size: 14 residues. Trimming removed 3 bases from V and 6 bases from J; junction bases left unmatched: 6. CDR1 is ENHRY, CDR2 SYGVKD, per germline. CDR3 sequence reads: CAISERQGSDGYTF. CDR3 coding DNA: TGTGCCATCAGTGAAAGACAGGGGTCGGATGGCTACACCTTC.

V and J are TRBV28 and TRBJ1-5; D may be TRBD1 (5 bases). The germline gives CDR1 MDHEN, CDR2 SYDVKM. V was shortened by 2 bases and J by 8 bases, with 13 bases between the two germline ends. The CDR3 is 14 amino acids. The CDR3 sequence is CASSLPTGGEPQHF. Written as DNA, the CDR3 is TGTGCCAGCAGTTTACCTACGGGAGGGGAGCCCCAGCATTTT.